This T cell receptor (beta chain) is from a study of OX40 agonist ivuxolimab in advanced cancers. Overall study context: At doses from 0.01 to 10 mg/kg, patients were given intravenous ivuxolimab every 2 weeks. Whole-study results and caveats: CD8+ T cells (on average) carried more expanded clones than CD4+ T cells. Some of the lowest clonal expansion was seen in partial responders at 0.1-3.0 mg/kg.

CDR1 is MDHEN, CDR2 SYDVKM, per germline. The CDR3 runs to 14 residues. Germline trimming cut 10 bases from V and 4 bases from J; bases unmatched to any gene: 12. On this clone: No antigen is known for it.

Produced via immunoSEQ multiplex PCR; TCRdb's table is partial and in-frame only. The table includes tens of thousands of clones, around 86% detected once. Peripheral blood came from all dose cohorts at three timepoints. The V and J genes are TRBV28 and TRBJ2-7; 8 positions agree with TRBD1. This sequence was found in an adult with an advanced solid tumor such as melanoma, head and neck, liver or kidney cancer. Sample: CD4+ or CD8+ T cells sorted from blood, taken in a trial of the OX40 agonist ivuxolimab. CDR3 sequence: CATRRGTGTYEQYF. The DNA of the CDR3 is TGTGCCACTAGGCGCGGGACAGGTACGTACGAGCAGTACTTC.